One and the same sample provided the 16 T cell receptor beta chains below, sequenced in a study of blood T cell repertoires in COVID-19. Clones were sequenced by immunoSEQ multiplex PCR, and TCRdb holds only the in-frame ones, with some missing. The sample holds about 210,000 clones, 83% seen once. Material: peripheral blood. These receptors were collected from a woman in her forties or fifties with acute or convalescent COVID-19.

The rearrangement joins TRBV4-2 to TRBJ2-1, with 11 nucleotides matching TRBD2. This CDR3 is 16 amino acids long. J lost 10 bases, V lost 0 bases, and 8 bases had no gene match. Germline V CDR1 and CDR2: LGHNA, YNFKEQ. CDR3 in DNA: TGTGCCAGCAGCCAAGAAACTAGCGGGAGCCTTGGCGAGCAGTTCTTC. This encodes CASSQETSGSLGEQFF.

This chain uses TRBV27 with TRBJ1-1; TRBD1 matches 8 bases. Germline V gene data show CDR1 as MNHEY and CDR2 as SMNVEV (reference sequence). The CDR3 sequence is 14 residues long. Trimming at V came to 6 bases and at J to 5 bases, leaving 8 bases not matched to a gene. The DNA of the CDR3 is TGTGCCAGCAGCATGACAGGGGTGGGGACTGAAGCTTTCTTT. Its translation is CASSMTGVGTEAFF.

The chain joins TRBV28 to TRBJ2-5; D is possibly TRBD1 (6 bases). V dropped 5 bases and J dropped 7 bases, with 17 bases sitting between them. The CDR3 has 14 residues. Germline CDR1 reads MDHEN; CDR2 reads SYDVKM. The CDR3 region has the DNA TGTGCCAGCAGTCGCGCAGGGGCCCCGGGGACCCAGTACTTC. Translated: CASSRAGAPGTQYF.

This chain connects TRBV5-6 to TRBJ1-5, with TRBD1 as a possible D gene (5 bases). V was clipped by 4 bases and J by 0 bases, with 17 bases between them. Germline CDR1 SGHDT, CDR2 YYEEEE. CDR3 length: 17 residues. This chain's CDR3 is CASSLQGESNSNQPQHF. The CDR3 DNA follows: TGTGCCAGCAGCCTACAAGGGGAAAGCAATAGCAATCAGCCCCAGCATTTT.

The chain employs TRBV29-1 and TRBJ2-3, with 11 bases fitting TRBD2. Germline V gene lookup returns CDR1 SQVTM and CDR2 ANQGSEA. V was clipped by 7 bases and J by 2 bases; unmatched bases: 8. There are 15 residues in the CDR3. CDR3 DNA: TGCAGCGCGGTTGGGACTAGCGGCCTCACAGATACGCAGTATTTT. It yields the protein CSAVGTSGLTDTQYF.

The sample holds one count of this clone. The rearrangement joins TRBV5-6 to TRBJ2-7; TRBD1 aligns across 9 bases. The ends lost 2 bases at V and 5 bases at J; junction bases unmatched: 8. CDR1 and CDR2 from the germline V gene are SGHDT and YYEEEE. This CDR3 has 15 amino acids. The CDR3 nucleotides are TGTGCCAGCAGCTTACCCGGGACAGGGCTACACGAGCAGTACTTC. It translates to CASSLPGTGLHEQYF.

This rearrangement joins TRBV6-5 to TRBJ2-5; 10 nucleotides align to TRBD2. Germline CDR1 and CDR2: MNHEY and SVGAGI. Germline trimming cut 0 bases from V and 5 bases from J; bases unmatched to any gene: 6. There are 16 residues in the CDR3. The CDR3 spells CASSYSSGRGLETQYF. CDR3 nucleotides: TGTGCCAGCAGTTACTCGAGCGGGAGGGGTTTGGAGACCCAGTACTTC.

This clone has only a few counts. The chain uses TRBV5-1 and TRBJ2-4; TRBD1 matches at 10 bases. Germline V gene sequence: CDR1 SGHRS, CDR2 YFSETQ. V trimming: 3 bases; J trimming: 5 bases; junction bases outside the gene matches: 11. CDR3 length equals 17 residues. In DNA, the CDR3 is TGCGCCAGCAGCTCCGGGTCGACAGGGGGCGGCCAAAACATTCAGTACTTC. Translation gives CASSSGSTGGGQNIQYF.

A few counts support this clone. The rearrangement joins TRBV2 to TRBJ2-7; the match to TRBD2 covers 10 bases. CDR1 and CDR2 (germline): SNHLY, FYNNEI. The CDR3 length is 15 residues. The J segment lost 2 bases and the V segment lost 5 bases, leaving 6 bases of the junction unmatched. The CDR3 is CASSPRLAGTYEQYF. In nucleotides, the CDR3 is TGTGCCAGCAGTCCTCGACTAGCGGGTACCTACGAGCAGTACTTC.

This rearrangement joins TRBV27 to TRBJ1-1; the D gene is possibly TRBD1 (6 bases). The CDR3 extends over 16 amino acids. V was cut by 4 bases and J by 4 bases, with 19 bases left in between. From germline, CDR1 is MNHEY and CDR2 SMNVEV (reference sequence). DNA of the CDR3: TGTGCCAGCAGTTCTCAAAACGAATTCAGGGGCACTGAAGCTTTCTTT. Protein: CASSSQNEFRGTEAFF.

This chain joins TRBV28 and TRBJ1-6, with unresolved D. CDR3 size: 16 residues. V was pared by 6 bases and J by 9 bases, with 21 bases between. Germline lookup yields CDR1 MDHEN and CDR2 SYDVKM. This chain's CDR3 is CASSRKIGVPLSPLHF. Here the CDR3 DNA reads TGTGCCAGCAGCCGAAAGATCGGAGTACCGCTTTCACCCCTCCACTTT.

This chain uses TRBV4-2 with TRBJ2-7, with TRBD1 as a possible D gene (6 bases). The V and J ends lost 1 base and 0 bases respectively, with 10 bases between them. CDR1 is LGHNA, CDR2 YNFKEQ, per germline. The CDR3 totals 15 residues. The CDR3 spells CASSQGQESSYEQYF. DNA of the CDR3: TGTGCCAGCAGCCAAGGACAGGAGAGCTCCTACGAGCAGTACTTC.

Here the CDR3 reads CSVEDGQPADRATSGRAWGEQFF. The CDR3 DNA is TGCAGCGTTGAAGATGGCCAACCCGCAGACAGGGCGACTAGCGGGAGAGCATGGGGTGAGCAGTTCTTC. The chain joins TRBV29-1 to TRBJ2-1, with 12 bases matching TRBD2. The ends lost 0 bases at V and 9 bases at J; junction bases unmatched: 30. In germline, CDR1 is SQVTM, CDR2 ANQGSEA. The CDR3 is 23 residues long.

The chain combines TRBV2 with TRBJ1-6; D call uncertain. Germline assignment: CDR1 SNHLY and CDR2 FYNNEI. V was shortened by 5 bases and J by 0 bases, with 14 bases between the two germline ends. This CDR3 contains 17 residues. CDR3 nucleotide sequence: TGTGCCAGCAGTCCTACAGCCCCGAGCTCCTATAATTCACCCCTCCACTTT. Protein sequence: CASSPTAPSSYNSPLHF.

CDR3 DNA: TGTGCCAGCAGCTTAGGGACGGAGGGGACCGGGGAGCTGTTTTTT. The encoded protein is CASSLGTEGTGELFF. The V gene is TRBV7-7, the J gene TRBJ2-2; D may be TRBD2 (6 bases). The CDR3 is made up of 15 amino acids. V lost 1 base to trimming and J lost 5 bases, with 11 bases between them. Germline V gene data show CDR1 as SSHAT and CDR2 as FNYEAQ (reference sequence).

This clone turned up a few times. The J gene is TRBJ2-7, the V gene TRBV5-5; D uncertain. Trimming removed 1 base at V and 0 bases at J, with 2 bases between. Germline V gives CDR1 SGHKS, CDR2 YYEKEE (reference sequence). This CDR3 spans 12 amino acids. CDR3 in amino acids: CASSLYSYEQYF. In DNA form, the CDR3 reads TGTGCCAGCAGCTTGTACTCCTACGAGCAGTACTTC.